What follows describes a single T cell receptor (beta chain). As yet, its antigen is unknown. The sample belongs to a study of cytomegalovirus exposure and HLA in healthy donors. Points from the study as a whole: With later analysis, a missense DCLRE1C variant became linked to TCR beta V- and J-gene trimming. Accurate HLA-A and HLA-B prediction from TCR beta sequences was reported for most subjects.

PCR employed 60 Vbeta and 13 Jbeta primers. Assay: immunoSEQ multiplex PCR; the TCRdb copy retains only in-frame clones and omits some. The table includes roughly 200,000 clones, 60% to 85% detected once. The V gene's germline CDR1 is SGDLS and CDR2 YYNGEE. CDR3 size: 16 residues. Trimming shortened V by 0 bases and J by 1 base, and 12 bases separated the two germline ends. This clonotype originated in a girl aged 5-17 years in good health and CMV-seropositive. Specimen: PBMCs. This chain connects TRBV9 to TRBJ2-3; D is undetermined. The CDR3 DNA sequence: TGTGCCAGCAGCGTAGACTGGGCTACCGGCACAGATACGCAGTATTTT. Encoded protein: CASSVDWATGTDTQYF.